The next 28 T cell receptor beta chains were all read from a single sample in a study of T-cell reconstitution after alpha-beta-depleted transplantation in children. Unique molecular identifiers were incorporated when the TCRbeta library was constructed. MiXCR, applied by TCRdb to the PCR reads, yields one record per CDR3 protein. The sample yields about 980,000 distinct CDR3 sequences, roughly 31% seen once. Sequences were derived from PBMCs, mostly from graft donor cells, sampled 360 days after TCRalphabeta/CD19-depleted stem cell transplant. Receptors were obtained from a boy under two years old who had a stem cell transplant for SCID, so the T cells may come from the graft donor.

The V gene is TRBV7-2, the J gene TRBJ1-2; D gene uncertain. The CDR3 consists of 13 residues. CDR1 is SGHTA, CDR2 FQGNSA, per germline. V shed 1 base and J shed 6 bases, with 9 bases lying between them. The CDR3 sequence: CASSLVRPNGYTF. The CDR3 DNA follows: TGTGCCAGCAGCTTAGTCAGGCCCAATGGCTACACCTTC.

The chain uses TRBV12-3 or TRBV12-4 and TRBJ2-1, with 9 nucleotides matching TRBD2. V lost 3 bases, J lost 4 bases, and 4 bases stayed unmatched. This CDR3 spans 15 amino acids. The CDR3 nucleotides are TGTGCCAGCAGTTTGGCGGGGGGGATGTACAATGAGCAGTTCTTC. Translating gives CASSLAGGMYNEQFF.

V and J are TRBV7-2 and TRBJ2-4; either TRBD1 or TRBD2 may fit D (5 bases each). The CDR3 loop spans 15 amino acids. The ends were cut back, 5 bases at V and 2 bases at J, with 13 bases in the middle. Germline-derived CDR1 and CDR2 are SGHTA and FQGNSA. The CDR3 nucleotides are TGTGCCAGCAGCCAGACGAGGGGAACCAAAAACATTCAGTACTTC. Translating it yields CASSQTRGTKNIQYF.

The chain links TRBV5-1 to TRBJ2-7; perhaps TRBD1 as D (6 bases). The V gene lost 2 bases and the J gene lost 6 bases, with 18 bases spanning the gap. The CDR3 is made up of 15 amino acids. CDR1 is SGHRS and CDR2 is YFSETQ in the germline V gene. As DNA, the CDR3 is TGCGCCAGCAGCTTAGGTTCCGACAGGCGCTTCGAGCAGTACTTC. It encodes CASSLGSDRRFEQYF.

This chain joins TRBV7-9 and TRBJ2-7; D is perhaps TRBD2 (5 bases). CDR3 length: 15 amino acids. The germline gives CDR1 SEHNR, CDR2 FQNEAQ (reference sequence). The germline V and J ends were trimmed by 4 bases and 3 bases, with 16 bases remaining between them. CDR3 loop: CASSSGLNPHYEQYF. In DNA form, the CDR3 reads TGTGCCAGCAGCTCCGGACTCAACCCGCACTACGAGCAGTACTTC.

CDR3 residues: CATSRDRGGWTDTQYF. DNA of the CDR3: TGTGCCACCAGCAGAGATAGGGGGGGGTGGACAGATACGCAGTATTTT. The genes are TRBV15 and TRBJ2-3, with D perhaps TRBD2 (7 bases). Germline lookup yields CDR1 LNHNV and CDR2 YYDKDF (reference sequence). The CDR3 is 16 amino acids. Trimming took off 0 bases at V and 3 bases at J, with 13 bases between the two ends.

This clonotype has more than one count but fewer than ten. This chain links TRBV20-1 with TRBJ1-6, with D perhaps TRBD1 (5 bases). CDR1 DFQATT and CDR2 SNEGSKA come from the germline V gene (reference sequence). V was pared by 3 bases and J by 9 bases, with 15 bases between. The CDR3 length is 14 residues. The CDR3 region is CSARFGGVVSPLHF. The DNA of the CDR3 is TGCAGTGCTAGGTTCGGAGGGGTTGTTTCACCCCTCCACTTT.

This clonotype was found a few times. The rearrangement uses TRBV5-1 and TRBJ2-4; D is uncertain. V lost 0 bases and J lost 4, with 17 bases in between. Germline-derived CDR1 and CDR2 are SGHRS and YFSETQ. This CDR3 contains 17 residues. The CDR3: CASSLEPRWMGKNIQYF. CDR3 bases: TGCGCCAGCAGCTTGGAGCCGAGGTGGATGGGGAAAAACATTCAGTACTTC.

The chain joins TRBV30 to TRBJ2-1; 7 bases map to TRBD2. The junction had 7 bases not matched to a gene; V was cut back by 2 bases and J by 6 bases. CDR3 length: 14 residues. Germline V gene sequence: CDR1 GTSNPN, CDR2 SVGIG (reference sequence). CDR3 in amino acids: CAWSWGGIGNEQFF. The CDR3 coding sequence is TGTGCCTGGAGTTGGGGGGGGATAGGCAATGAGCAGTTCTTC.

The rearrangement uses TRBV5-6 and TRBJ2-2; TRBD2 matches 15 bases. V dropped 3 bases and J dropped 0; count of bases not matched to a gene: 3. Per germline, CDR1 SGHDT and CDR2 YYEEEE. This CDR3 spans 18 amino acids. In nucleotides, the CDR3 is TGTGCCAGCAGCTGGGGACTAGCGGGGGGCCCGAACACCGGGGAGCTGTTTTTT. Amino acid sequence: CASSWGLAGGPNTGELFF.

The chain couples TRBV20-1 to TRBJ2-1, with D possibly being TRBD2 (5 bases). This CDR3 spans 14 amino acids. Germline assignment: CDR1 DFQATT and CDR2 SNEGSKA (reference sequence). Trimming cost V 3 bases and J 4 bases, with 13 bases left between them. The CDR3 protein is CSASPLDFYNEQFF. CDR3 coding DNA: TGCAGTGCTAGCCCGCTGGACTTTTACAATGAGCAGTTCTTC.

This clonotype was counted only a few times. J is TRBJ2-1 and V is TRBV5-1; no definite D call. This CDR3 is built from 14 residues. Trimming shortened V by 5 bases and J by 6 bases, and 15 bases separated the two germline ends. Per the germline V gene, CDR1 is SGHRS and CDR2 is YFSETQ. CDR3 nucleotide sequence: TGCGCCAGCAGATTTAGGGCACCCAGCAATGAGCAGTTCTTC. As protein: CASRFRAPSNEQFF. Full variable domain (outside the CDR3, taken from reference TRBV5-1 and TRBJ2-1): KAGVTQTPRYLIKTRGQQVTLSCSPISGHRSVSWYQQTPGQGLQFLFEYFSETQRNKGNFPGRFSGRQFSNSRSEMNVSTLELGDSALYLCASRFRAPSNEQFFGPGTRLTVL.

The V and J genes are TRBV6-2 or TRBV6-3 and TRBJ2-1, with 15 bases fitting TRBD2. This CDR3 contains 17 residues. Germline V lookup: CDR1 MNHEY, CDR2 SVGEGT. The junction had 11 bases not matched to a gene; V was cut back by 6 bases and J by 8 bases. The CDR3 is CASSPGTSGGPYHEQFF. The CDR3 DNA reads as TGTGCCAGCAGCCCAGGGACTAGCGGGGGGCCTTATCATGAGCAGTTCTTC.

The chain has TRBV20-1 and TRBJ2-6, with D unclear. The CDR3 contains 14 residues. In germline, CDR1 is DFQATT, CDR2 SNEGSKA (reference sequence). Trimming left V 3 bases short and J 0 bases short, with 6 bases between. The CDR3 sequence is CSASDLSGANVLTF. The CDR3 DNA sequence: TGCAGTGCTAGTGACCTCTCTGGGGCCAACGTCCTGACTTTC.

The rearrangement uses TRBV13 and TRBJ1-2; possible D gene TRBD1, 5 bases. CDR1 is PRHDT, CDR2 FYEKMQ, per germline (reference sequence). The CDR3 contains 17 residues. Between the trimmed V and J ends, which lost 5 bases and 3 bases, there was a span of 22 bases. Here the CDR3 DNA reads TGTGCCAGCAGCCTAACACCAGGGAGTGGTTCCCACTATGGCTACACCTTC. Protein product: CASSLTPGSGSHYGYTF.

CDR3 sequence (DNA): TGCAGTGCTAGAGATTGGGCGGAGGTTTCCTACGAGCAGTACTTC. Its translation: CSARDWAEVSYEQYF. This chain links TRBV20-1 with TRBJ2-7; D may be TRBD2 (5 bases). V gave up 0 bases and J gave up 1 base, with 13 bases separating them. The CDR3 totals 15 residues. Germline CDR1 reads DFQATT; CDR2 reads SNEGSKA (reference sequence).

A few counts support this clonotype. The J gene is TRBJ1-2, the V gene TRBV15, with D possibly TRBD1 on 5 matching bases. The CDR3 length is 16 residues. Trimming removed 1 base at V and 1 base at J, with 13 bases between. Germline V gene sequence: CDR1 LNHNV, CDR2 YYDKDF (reference sequence). As DNA, the CDR3 is TGTGCCACCAGCAGAGGACTATTCGACAGTAACTATGGCTACACCTTC. Translating gives CATSRGLFDSNYGYTF.

This clonotype came up a few times. This chain connects TRBV11-1 to TRBJ2-3, with 7 positions matching TRBD2. With V trimmed by 5 bases and J by 0 bases, 5 bases remained unmatched. This CDR3 region has 15 residues. In germline, CDR1 is SGHAT, CDR2 FQDESV (reference sequence). The CDR3 nucleotides read TGTGCCAGCAGCACCGGGACTACTAGCACAGATACGCAGTATTTT. Translating it yields CASSTGTTSTDTQYF.

The chain is built from TRBV4-3 and TRBJ2-1; 15 nucleotides align to TRBD2. V trimming: 2 bases; J trimming: 5 bases; junction bases outside the gene matches: 7. The CDR3 sequence is 18 residues long. In germline, CDR1 is LGHNA, CDR2 YSLEER. The CDR3 nucleotides are TGCGCCAGCAGCCAAAGGACTAGCGGGGGGGCCGTCGACAATGAGCAGTTCTTC. Residues: CASSQRTSGGAVDNEQFF.

This clonotype has just a few counts. This sequence joins TRBV4-1 and TRBJ2-5, with no clear D. The CDR3 consists of 17 residues. Germline loops: CDR1 MGHRA, CDR2 YSYEKL. Deletions cut 0 bases from V and 4 bases from J, with 18 bases between. CDR3 sequence reads: CASSQERVEVALETQYF. The CDR3 region has the DNA TGCGCCAGCAGCCAAGAACGAGTGGAAGTAGCATTAGAGACCCAGTACTTC.

V usage is TRBV12-3 or TRBV12-4 and J usage is TRBJ2-1; D is unresolved. The CDR3 consists of 11 residues. V was cut by 1 base and J by 9 bases, with 4 bases left in between. The CDR3 region has the DNA TGTGCCAGCAGTTTAGACGCTGAGCAGTTCTTC. Encoded protein: CASSLDAEQFF.

This clonotype was picked up a small number of times. The chain couples TRBV20-1 to TRBJ1-2; D is perhaps TRBD1 (6 bases). V dropped 1 base and J dropped 4 bases, with 7 bases sitting between them. There are 12 residues in the CDR3. The germline gives CDR1 DFQATT, CDR2 SNEGSKA (reference sequence). For the CDR3, the DNA is TGCAGTGCTAGAGTACAGGGCTATGGCTACACCTTC. Translating gives CSARVQGYGYTF.

The rearrangement uses TRBV2 and TRBJ2-1, with no clear D. Trimming took off 0 bases at V and 10 bases at J, with 16 bases between the two ends. The CDR3 totals 15 residues. In germline, CDR1 is SNHLY, CDR2 FYNNEI. The CDR3 DNA is TGTGCCAGCAGTGAAGCCCCCTTACGGATTGGGGAGCAGTTCTTC. Its translation: CASSEAPLRIGEQFF.

This clonotype has more than one count but fewer than ten. The chain employs TRBV5-1 and TRBJ2-3; D might be TRBD2 (6 bases). This CDR3 has 15 amino acids. V was shortened by 4 bases and J by 2 bases, with 14 bases between the two germline ends. Germline V gene lookup returns CDR1 SGHRS and CDR2 YFSETQ. CDR3 protein: CASSNAWDSTDTQYF. Written as DNA, the CDR3 is TGCGCCAGCAGCAATGCGTGGGACTCCACAGATACGCAGTATTTT.

The chain is built from TRBV5-6 and TRBJ2-2, with D perhaps given as TRBD1 or TRBD2 (6 bases each). V was cut by 2 bases and J by 6 bases, with 14 bases left in between. The CDR3 length is 15 residues. Germline values: CDR1 SGHDT, CDR2 YYEEEE. CDR3 protein: CASSFSGARAGELFF. The CDR3 DNA reads TGTGCCAGCAGCTTCTCGGGGGCGCGCGCCGGGGAGCTGTTTTTT. The whole variable domain, filled in from reference TRBV5-6 and TRBJ2-2, reads DAGVTQSPTHLIKTRGQQVTLRCSPKSGHDTVSWYQQALGQGPQFIFQYYEEEERQRGNFPDRFSGHQFPNYSSELNVNALLLGDSALYLCASSFSGARAGELFFGEGSRLTVL.

This chain joins TRBV12-3 or TRBV12-4 and TRBJ1-3; TRBD1 matches at 8 bases. The CDR3 runs 15 residues. J was trimmed by 4 bases and V by 5 bases; bases with no gene match: 7. The CDR3 coding sequence is TGTGCCAGCAGTCGACAGGGGCTGAGGGGAAACACCATATATTTT. Its protein is CASSRQGLRGNTIYF.

This clonotype was seen many times. CDR3 bases: TGTGCCAGCATTCACCTGGGCACCGGGGAGCTGTTTTTT. Its protein product is CASIHLGTGELFF. The rearrangement links TRBV6-5 to TRBJ2-2; D is unclear. This CDR3 is built from 13 residues. The V end was cut by 7 bases, the J end by 4 bases, with 10 bases between. Germline V gene data show CDR1 as MNHEY and CDR2 as SVGAGI.

This clonotype was seen more than once but under ten times. The chain couples TRBV29-1 to TRBJ1-1; maybe TRBD1 (5 bases). Germline V gene lookup returns CDR1 SQVTM and CDR2 ANQGSEA. This CDR3 spans 14 amino acids. Between the trimmed V and J ends, which lost 6 bases and 4 bases, there was a span of 18 bases. CDR3 in amino acids: CSVQLSGRSTEAFF. CDR3 DNA: TGCAGCGTCCAACTCTCGGGGCGGTCCACTGAAGCTTTCTTT.